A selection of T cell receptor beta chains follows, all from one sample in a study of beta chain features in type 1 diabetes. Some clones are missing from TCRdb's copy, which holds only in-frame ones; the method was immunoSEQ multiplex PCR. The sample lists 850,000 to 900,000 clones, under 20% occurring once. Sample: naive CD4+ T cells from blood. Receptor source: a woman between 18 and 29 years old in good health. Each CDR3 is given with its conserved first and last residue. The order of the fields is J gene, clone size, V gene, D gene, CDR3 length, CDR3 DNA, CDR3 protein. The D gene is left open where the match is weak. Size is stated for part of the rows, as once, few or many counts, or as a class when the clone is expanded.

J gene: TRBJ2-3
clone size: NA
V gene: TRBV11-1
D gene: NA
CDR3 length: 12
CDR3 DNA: TGTGCCAGCAGCCCCCAGGGTGATACGCAGTATTTT
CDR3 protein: CASSPQGDTQYF

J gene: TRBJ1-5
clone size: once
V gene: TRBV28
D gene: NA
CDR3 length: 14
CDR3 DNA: TGTGCCAGCAGTTTGGCCGTTGAGGGTCAGCCCCAGCATTTT
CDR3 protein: CASSLAVEGQPQHF

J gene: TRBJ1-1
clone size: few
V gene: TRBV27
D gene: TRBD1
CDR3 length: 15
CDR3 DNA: TGTGCCAGCAGTAAGCGGACAGGCAAGAACACTGAAGCTTTCTTT
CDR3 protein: CASSKRTGKNTEAFF

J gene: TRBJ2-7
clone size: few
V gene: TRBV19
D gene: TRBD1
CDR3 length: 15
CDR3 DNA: TGTGCCAGTAGTAGGATCGGACAGGGGGCAGGCGAGCAGTACTTC
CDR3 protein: CASSRIGQGAGEQYF

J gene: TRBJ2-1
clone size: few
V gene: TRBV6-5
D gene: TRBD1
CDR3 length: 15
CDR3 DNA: TGTGCCAGCAGTTACCGGGACAGGGGGAACGATGAGCAGTTCTTC
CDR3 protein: CASSYRDRGNDEQFF

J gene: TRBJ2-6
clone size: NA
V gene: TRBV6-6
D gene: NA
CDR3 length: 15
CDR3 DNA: TGTGCCAGCAGTTCTAAGTTGGGCCTAGCCAACGTCCTGACTTTC
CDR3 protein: CASSSKLGLANVLTF

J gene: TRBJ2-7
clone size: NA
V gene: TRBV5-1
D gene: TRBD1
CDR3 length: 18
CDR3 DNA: TGCGCCAGCAGCTTAATCCCCTCCGGGACAGGGGGTATCTACGAGCAGTACTTC
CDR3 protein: CASSLIPSGTGGIYEQYF

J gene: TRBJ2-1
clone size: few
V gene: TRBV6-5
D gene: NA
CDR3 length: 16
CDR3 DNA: TGTGCCAGCAGTTACAATTCGGCGGGCTCCTACAATGAGCAGTTCTTC
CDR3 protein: CASSYNSAGSYNEQFF

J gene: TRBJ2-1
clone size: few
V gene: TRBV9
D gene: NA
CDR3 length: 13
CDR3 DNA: TGTGCCAGCACCCGGGGTCTTCAAAATGAGCAGTTCTTC
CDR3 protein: CASTRGLQNEQFF

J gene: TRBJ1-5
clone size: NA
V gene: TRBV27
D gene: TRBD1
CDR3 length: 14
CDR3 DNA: TGTGCCAGCAGTCACGGGACAGGGAATCAGCCCCAGCATTTT
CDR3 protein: CASSHGTGNQPQHF

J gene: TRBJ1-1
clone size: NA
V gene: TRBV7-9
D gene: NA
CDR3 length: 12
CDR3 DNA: TGTGCCAGCAGCTTTTCCAGCACTGAAGCTTTCTTT
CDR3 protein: CASSFSSTEAFF

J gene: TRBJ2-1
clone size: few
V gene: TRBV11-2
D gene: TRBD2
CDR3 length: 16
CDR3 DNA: TGTGCCAGCAGCTCCCTGACTAGCGGGAGAGACAATGAGCAGTTCTTC
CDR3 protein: CASSSLTSGRDNEQFF

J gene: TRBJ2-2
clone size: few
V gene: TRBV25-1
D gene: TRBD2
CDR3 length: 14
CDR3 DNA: TGTGCCAGCAGGGCGGGAGGGCCGTCCGGGGAGCTGTTTTTT
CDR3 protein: CASRAGGPSGELFF

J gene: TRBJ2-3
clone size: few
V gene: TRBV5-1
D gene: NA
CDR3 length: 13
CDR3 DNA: TGCGCCAGCAGCTTACAGGGATCAGATACGCAGTATTTT
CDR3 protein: CASSLQGSDTQYF

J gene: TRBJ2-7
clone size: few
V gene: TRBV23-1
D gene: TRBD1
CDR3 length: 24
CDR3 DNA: TGCGCCAGCAGTCAATTACAAAACCCCAACATAGAGGGACAGGGCCCAATGGGACCCTCCGAGCAGTACTTC
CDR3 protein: CASSQLQNPNIEGQGPMGPSEQYF

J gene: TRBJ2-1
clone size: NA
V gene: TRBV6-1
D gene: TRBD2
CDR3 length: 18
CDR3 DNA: TGTGCCAGCAGTGAACACCCCGTATCGAGCGGGAGGGCGAATGAGCAGTTCTTC
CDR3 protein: CASSEHPVSSGRANEQFF

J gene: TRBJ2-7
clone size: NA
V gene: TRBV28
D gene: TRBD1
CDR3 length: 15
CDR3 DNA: TGTGCCAGCAGTACCCACAGGGGTGGGTACTACGAGCAGTACTTC
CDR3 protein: CASSTHRGGYYEQYF

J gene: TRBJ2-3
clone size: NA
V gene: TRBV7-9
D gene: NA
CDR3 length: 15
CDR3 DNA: TGTGCCAGCAGCTTAGGGTCGGGGATCGGAGATACGCAGTATTTT
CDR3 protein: CASSLGSGIGDTQYF

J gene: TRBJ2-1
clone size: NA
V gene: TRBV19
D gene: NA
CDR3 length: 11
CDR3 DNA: TGTGCGACGAAGGGCCGGGGTGAGCAGTTCTTC
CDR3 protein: CATKGRGEQFF

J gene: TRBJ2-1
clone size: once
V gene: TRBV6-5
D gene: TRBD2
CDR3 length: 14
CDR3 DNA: TGTGCCAGCATTGGTTCTAGCGGAAACAATGAGCAGTTCTTC
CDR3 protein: CASIGSSGNNEQFF

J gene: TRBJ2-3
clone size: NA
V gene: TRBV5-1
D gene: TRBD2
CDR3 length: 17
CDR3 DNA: TGCGCCAGCACCCCTAGTCGTGCGGGAGGGCCCCCAGATACGCAGTATTTT
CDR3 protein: CASTPSRAGGPPDTQYF

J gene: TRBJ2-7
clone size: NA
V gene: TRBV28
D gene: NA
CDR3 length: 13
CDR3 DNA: TGTGCCAGCAGTTCACCTAGATCCTACGAGCAGTACTTC
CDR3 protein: CASSSPRSYEQYF

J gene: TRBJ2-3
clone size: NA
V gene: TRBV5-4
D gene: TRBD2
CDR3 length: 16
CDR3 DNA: TGTGCCAGCAGTTGGGCCGGGAGGACCCGCACAGATACGCAGTATTTT
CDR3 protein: CASSWAGRTRTDTQYF

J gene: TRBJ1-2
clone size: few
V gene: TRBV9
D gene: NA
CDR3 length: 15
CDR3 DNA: TGTGCCAGCAGCCCCCAAGAGGGACGCGGCTATGGCTACACCTTC
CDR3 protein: CASSPQEGRGYGYTF

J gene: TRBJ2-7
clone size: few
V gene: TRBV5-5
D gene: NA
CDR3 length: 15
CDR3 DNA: TGTGCCAGCAGCCCCACCCCCGGCCCTTCCTACGAGCAGTACTTC
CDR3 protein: CASSPTPGPSYEQYF

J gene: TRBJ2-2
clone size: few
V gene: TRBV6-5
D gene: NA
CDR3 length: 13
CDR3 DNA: TGTGCCAGCAGTTACCGAGGCACCGGGGAGCTGTTTTTT
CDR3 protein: CASSYRGTGELFF

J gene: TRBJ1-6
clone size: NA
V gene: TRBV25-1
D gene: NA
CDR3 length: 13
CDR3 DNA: TGTGCCAGCAGTGCGTTTGACCGATCACCCCTCCACTTT
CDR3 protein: CASSAFDRSPLHF

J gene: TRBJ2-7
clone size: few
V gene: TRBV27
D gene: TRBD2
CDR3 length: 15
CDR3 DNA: TGTGCCAGCAGTACCCCTGGTACTAGCGGCTACGAGCAGTACTTC
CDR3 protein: CASSTPGTSGYEQYF

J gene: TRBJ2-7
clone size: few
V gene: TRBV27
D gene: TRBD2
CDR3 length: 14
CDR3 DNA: TGTGCCAGCAGTACAGCGGGGACGGTATACGAGCAGTACTTC
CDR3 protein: CASSTAGTVYEQYF

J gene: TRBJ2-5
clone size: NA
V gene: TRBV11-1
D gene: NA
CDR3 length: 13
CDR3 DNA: TGTGCCAGCAGCTTAGCTCCAGAAGAGACCCAGTACTTC
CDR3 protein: CASSLAPEETQYF

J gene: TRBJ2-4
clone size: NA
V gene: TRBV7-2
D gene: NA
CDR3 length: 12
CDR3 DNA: TGTGCCAGCAGAAGAGAGGATGACATTCAGTACTTC
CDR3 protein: CASRREDDIQYF

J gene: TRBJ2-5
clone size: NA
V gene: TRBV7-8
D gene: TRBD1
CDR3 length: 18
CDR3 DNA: TGTGCCAGCAGCCTAGGGACCTGGCGGACAGGGGGCCCGGAGACCCAGTACTTC
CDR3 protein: CASSLGTWRTGGPETQYF

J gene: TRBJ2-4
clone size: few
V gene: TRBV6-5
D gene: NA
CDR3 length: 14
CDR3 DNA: TGTGCCAGCAGTGGGGGACCCTGGGGAAACATTCAGTACTTC
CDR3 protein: CASSGGPWGNIQYF

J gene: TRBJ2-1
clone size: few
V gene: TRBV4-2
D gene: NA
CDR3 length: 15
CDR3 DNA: TGTGCCAGCAGCACCCGAACCGGGGCCTACAATGAGCAGTTCTTC
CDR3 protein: CASSTRTGAYNEQFF

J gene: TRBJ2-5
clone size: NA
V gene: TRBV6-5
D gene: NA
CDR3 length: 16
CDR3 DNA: TGTGCCAGCAGTTACTCTTGGGGGCTCGCCGGGGAGACCCAGTACTTC
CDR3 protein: CASSYSWGLAGETQYF

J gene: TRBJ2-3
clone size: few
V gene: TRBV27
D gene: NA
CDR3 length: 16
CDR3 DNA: TGTGCCAGCAGTTTAGGCACGGGAGACGGTACAGATACGCAGTATTTT
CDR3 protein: CASSLGTGDGTDTQYF

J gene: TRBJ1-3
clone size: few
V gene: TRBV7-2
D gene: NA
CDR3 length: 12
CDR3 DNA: TGTGCCAGCAGCTTTCCCGGAAACACCATATATTTT
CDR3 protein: CASSFPGNTIYF

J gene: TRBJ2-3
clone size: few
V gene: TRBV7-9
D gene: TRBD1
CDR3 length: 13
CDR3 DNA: TGTGCCAGCAGCCGGACAGGGAGCGATACGCAGTATTTT
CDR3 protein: CASSRTGSDTQYF